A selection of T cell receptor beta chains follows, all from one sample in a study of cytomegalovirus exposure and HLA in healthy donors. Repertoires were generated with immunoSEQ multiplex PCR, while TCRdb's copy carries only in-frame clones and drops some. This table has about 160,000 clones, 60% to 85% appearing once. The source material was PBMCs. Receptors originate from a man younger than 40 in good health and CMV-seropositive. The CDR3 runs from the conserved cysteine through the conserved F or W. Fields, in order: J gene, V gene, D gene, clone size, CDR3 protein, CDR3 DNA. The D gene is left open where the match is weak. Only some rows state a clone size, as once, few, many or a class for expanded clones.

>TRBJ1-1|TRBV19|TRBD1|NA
CASSIAGDRVLTEAFF
TGTGCCAGTAGTATAGCGGGGGACAGGGTTCTCACTGAAGCTTTCTTT
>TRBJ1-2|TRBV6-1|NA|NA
CASSEYGRGFYGYTF
TGTGCCAGCAGTGAATACGGGCGGGGATTCTATGGCTACACCTTC
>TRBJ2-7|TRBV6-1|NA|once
CASRAVASSYEQYF
TGTGCCAGCAGGGCAGTGGCCAGCTCCTACGAGCAGTACTTC
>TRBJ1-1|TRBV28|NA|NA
CASSPTGEAFF
TGTGCCAGCAGCCCCACAGGGGAAGCTTTCTTT
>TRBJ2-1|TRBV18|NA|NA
CASSPPAGAYNEQFF
TGTGCCAGCTCACCACCCGCAGGGGCCTACAATGAGCAGTTCTTC
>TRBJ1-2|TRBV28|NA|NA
CASSPIPSGTAGGGYTF
TGTGCCAGCAGCCCGATACCCTCCGGGACGGCGGGGGGCGGCTACACCTTC
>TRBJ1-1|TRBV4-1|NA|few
CASSFGNEENTEAFF
TGCGCCAGCAGCTTTGGAAATGAGGAGAACACTGAAGCTTTCTTT
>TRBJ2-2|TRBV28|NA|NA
CASRQRQSTGELFF
TGTGCCAGCAGACAACGCCAATCGACCGGGGAGCTGTTTTTT
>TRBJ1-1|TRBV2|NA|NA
CASTQGMNTEAFF
TGTGCCAGCACCCAGGGGATGAACACTGAAGCTTTCTTT
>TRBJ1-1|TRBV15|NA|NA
CATSFNMNTEAFF
TGTGCCACCAGTTTTAACATGAACACTGAAGCTTTCTTT
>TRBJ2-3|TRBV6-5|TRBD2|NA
CASSYKAGGADTQYF
TGTGCCAGCAGTTACAAGGCGGGGGGCGCAGATACGCAGTATTTT
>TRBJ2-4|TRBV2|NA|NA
CASSEGQGLAKNIQYF
TGTGCCAGCAGTGAGGGACAAGGGCTAGCCAAAAACATTCAGTACTTC
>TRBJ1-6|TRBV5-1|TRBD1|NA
CASSADRGNSPLHF
TGCGCCAGCAGCGCAGACAGGGGGAATTCACCCCTCCACTTT
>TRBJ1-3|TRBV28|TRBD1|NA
CASRTTGNSGNTIYF
TGTGCCAGCAGGACGACAGGGAACTCTGGAAACACCATATATTTT
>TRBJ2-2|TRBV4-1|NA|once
CASSQAEAGELFF
TGCGCCAGCAGCCAAGCAGAAGCCGGGGAGCTGTTTTTT
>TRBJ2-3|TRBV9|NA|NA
CASSVEIDSQSTDTQYF
TGTGCCAGCAGCGTAGAGATTGACAGCCAAAGCACAGATACGCAGTATTTT
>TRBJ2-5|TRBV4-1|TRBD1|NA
CASSQVGTGQETQYF
TGCGCCAGCAGCCAAGTGGGGACAGGCCAAGAGACCCAGTACTTC
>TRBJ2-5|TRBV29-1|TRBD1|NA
CSVDSGQDQETQYF
TGCAGCGTAGATTCGGGACAGGACCAAGAGACCCAGTACTTC
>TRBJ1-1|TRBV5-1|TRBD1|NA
CASSSGTGDNTEAFF
TGCGCCAGCAGCTCCGGGACAGGGGACAACACTGAAGCTTTCTTT
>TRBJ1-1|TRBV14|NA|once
CASSQVGRGLRAFF
TGTGCCAGCAGCCAAGTAGGGCGGGGGCTCCGAGCTTTCTTT
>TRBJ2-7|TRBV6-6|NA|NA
CASSLRSQSYEQYF
TGTGCCAGCAGTTTACGTTCACAGTCCTACGAGCAGTACTTC
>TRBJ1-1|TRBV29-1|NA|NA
CSSMGDITMNTEAFF
TGCAGCTCGATGGGGGACATTACTATGAACACTGAAGCTTTCTTT
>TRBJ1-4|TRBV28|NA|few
CASTLLRANEKLFF
TGTGCCAGCACCCTGTTGAGGGCTAATGAAAAACTGTTTTTT
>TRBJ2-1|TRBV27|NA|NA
CASVPGGSSYNEQFF
TGTGCCAGCGTCCCTGGGGGGAGCTCCTACAATGAGCAGTTCTTC
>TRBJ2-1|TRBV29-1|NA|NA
CSVEDRLASSYNEQFF
TGCAGCGTTGAAGATCGGCTAGCTAGCTCCTACAATGAGCAGTTCTTC
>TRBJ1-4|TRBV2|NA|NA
CASIVGQQNEKLFF
TGTGCCAGCATTGTCGGACAGCAAAATGAAAAACTGTTTTTT
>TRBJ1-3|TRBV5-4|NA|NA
CASSPGGETGNTIYF
TGTGCCAGCAGCCCGGGGGGGGAAACTGGAAACACCATATATTTT
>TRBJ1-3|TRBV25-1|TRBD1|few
CASSDPGQGTGNTIYF
TGTGCCAGCAGTGATCCGGGACAGGGGACTGGAAACACCATATATTTT
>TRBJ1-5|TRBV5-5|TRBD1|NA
CASSQTGAGNQPQHF
TGTGCCAGCAGCCAGACAGGGGCGGGCAATCAGCCCCAGCATTTT
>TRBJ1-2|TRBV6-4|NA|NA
CASSDSAGFGYTF
TGTGCCAGCAGTGACTCGGCCGGGTTTGGCTACACCTTC
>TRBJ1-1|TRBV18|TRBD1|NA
CASSEGRTGDTEAFF
TGTGCCAGCTCAGAGGGAAGGACAGGGGACACTGAAGCTTTCTTT
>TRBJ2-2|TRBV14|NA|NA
CASSQLAGMNTGELFF
TGTGCCAGCAGCCAACTCGCAGGGATGAACACCGGGGAGCTGTTTTTT
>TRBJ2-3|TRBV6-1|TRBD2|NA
CASSEDILAGGPTDTQYF
TGTGCCAGCAGTGAAGACATTCTAGCGGGGGGCCCAACAGATACGCAGTATTTT
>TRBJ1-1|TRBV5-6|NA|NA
CASSSGNTEAFF
TGTGCCAGCAGCTCAGGGAACACTGAAGCTTTCTTT
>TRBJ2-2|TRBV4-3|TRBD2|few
CASSQRTSGGRAGELFF
TGCGCCAGCAGCCAGCGGACTAGCGGGGGGAGGGCCGGGGAGCTGTTTTTT
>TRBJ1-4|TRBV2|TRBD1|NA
CASSVRQGRGEKLFF
TGTGCCAGCAGTGTGCGACAGGGGAGGGGGGAAAAACTGTTTTTT
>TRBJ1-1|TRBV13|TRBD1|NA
CASSLEGQGERNTEAFF
TGTGCCAGCAGCTTAGAGGGACAGGGGGAAAGGAACACTGAAGCTTTCTTT
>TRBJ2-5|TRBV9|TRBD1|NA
CASSASGTEQETQYF
TGTGCCAGCAGCGCCTCCGGGACAGAACAAGAGACCCAGTACTTC
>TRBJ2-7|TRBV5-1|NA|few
CASSRDRAYEQYF
TGCGCCAGCAGCCGAGACAGAGCCTACGAGCAGTACTTC
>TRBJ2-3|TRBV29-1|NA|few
CSVEEMGRPDTQYF
TGCAGCGTTGAAGAAATGGGGCGCCCAGATACGCAGTATTTT
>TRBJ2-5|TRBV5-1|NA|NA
CASSLELGQTQYF
TGCGCCAGCAGCTTGGAACTAGGTCAGACCCAGTACTTC
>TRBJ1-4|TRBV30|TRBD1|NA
CAWSIPTGGNEKLFF
TGTGCCTGGAGTATCCCGACAGGGGGTAATGAAAAACTGTTTTTT
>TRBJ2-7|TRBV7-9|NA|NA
CASSSDSSYEQYF
TGTGCCAGCAGCTCGGACAGCTCCTACGAGCAGTACTTC
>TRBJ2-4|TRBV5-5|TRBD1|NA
CASSLEGRGHIQYF
TGTGCCAGCAGCTTAGAGGGAAGGGGGCACATTCAGTACTTC
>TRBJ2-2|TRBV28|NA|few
CAWNGSFFTGELFF
TGTGCGTGGAACGGGTCCTTTTTCACCGGGGAGCTGTTTTTT
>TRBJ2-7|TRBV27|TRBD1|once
CASIAQGRGHEQYF
TGTGCCAGCATCGCCCAAGGTAGGGGGCACGAGCAGTACTTC
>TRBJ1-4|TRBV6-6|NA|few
CASSYSSGAPNEKLFF
TGTGCCAGCAGTTACTCTTCAGGGGCACCTAATGAAAAACTGTTTTTT